The subject of this entry is one TCR beta chain. This clone has only one observation. The target of this receptor is not known. Base-call qualities are not available, and no considerably larger clone is one nucleotide away. The CDR3 regions of human TCRbeta chains were subjected to immunosequencing. Turning to the authors' computational methods: TCRs in the repertoires were matched against a reference library of SARS-CoV-2-specific TCRs that had been generated with the MIRA antigen-specificity platform. Breadth was defined as the fraction of unique TCRs that were SARS-CoV-2-associated, and depth was defined as the fraction of total T cells that were SARS-CoV-2-associated. Using the MIRA data, each spike-specific TCR was assigned both to the spike region to which the TCR was reactive and to a CD4 or CD8 class. Log10-transformed breadth and depth values were compared by one-way ANOVA with Sidak's multiple comparisons tests. TCRdb holds this immuneACCESS table with in-frame rearrangements only. Some clones are missing; in checked studies, unresolved V genes explain under half, and the rest has no known cause. That table supplies the V and J calls and clone size; D and trimming were determined from the DNA. The sample table shows approximately 80,000 clones, and over 80% are seen once. The ten largest clones capture around 5% of the sample.

This record belongs to a study of T cell responses to AZD1222 COVID-19 vaccine (dated by TCRdb to the early 2020s). Concerning the study at large: Because spike-specific TCR depth and breadth did not differ between the two schedules, AZD1222 recipients who got a second dose at roughly 4 weeks were pooled with those who got a second dose at roughly 12 weeks. Enrollment into the trials was organized by age into subgroups of 18-55, 56-69 and 70-plus years, and those subgroups contained roughly 150, 30 and 60 TCR-sequenced participants, respectively. A total of about 240 trial participants underwent TCR sequencing, of whom around 200 received two doses of AZD1222 and about 25 received two doses of the MenACWY control vaccine.

The study at large found these results: Reportedly, almost half of the unique spike-specific TCRs recognized epitopes lying outside the regions that are mutated in the B.1.351 and B.1.1.7 variants. Conclusions about previously exposed vaccinees were limited because only six or seven AZD1222 recipients were SARS-CoV-2 seropositive at baseline. After two AZD1222 doses, spike-specific TCR breadth and depth were significantly higher than at day 0 and than in MenACWY recipients. The whole spike protein was spanned by vaccine-associated CD4 TCRs, and dominant responses were seen in regions 160-218 and 743-854. Because no day 14 peak-response samples were available, repertoires were characterized only after the peak T cell response. The 56-69-year group was small, and its depth increase did not reach significance, likely because of low power. Participants were mostly white British, with more females than males. The authors suggested clonal diversity may have been underestimated.

The cysteine opens and the phenylalanine closes a CDR3 of 13 amino acids. The kept DNA is CDR3 alone, 39 bases in frame from the first base. V lost 9 bases and J lost 4 bases; the stretch between them is 13 bases long. The germline V gene sets CDR1 to MNHEY and CDR2 to SVGAGI. The time point tag for this specimen amounts to: baseline before first vaccination. Samples from vaccinated people were obtained from the UK trials COV001 and COV002, which included a single-blind randomized controlled phase 2/3 trial of AZD1222 (ChAdOx1 nCoV-19) in healthy adults. For TCRbeta chain sequencing, PBMC samples from trial participants were taken at day 0 and at day 28 after the second dose.

The sequencing used peripheral blood, collected on day 0 of AZD1222 vaccination. The V and J genes are TRBV6-5 and TRBJ1-5, with TRBD1 as a weak D call on 5 bases. This TCR derives from an adult in good health. The DNA sequence is as follows: TGTGCCAGTGGGACGGATCCAAATCAGCCCCAGCATTTT. Its amino acids are CASGTDPNQPQHF.